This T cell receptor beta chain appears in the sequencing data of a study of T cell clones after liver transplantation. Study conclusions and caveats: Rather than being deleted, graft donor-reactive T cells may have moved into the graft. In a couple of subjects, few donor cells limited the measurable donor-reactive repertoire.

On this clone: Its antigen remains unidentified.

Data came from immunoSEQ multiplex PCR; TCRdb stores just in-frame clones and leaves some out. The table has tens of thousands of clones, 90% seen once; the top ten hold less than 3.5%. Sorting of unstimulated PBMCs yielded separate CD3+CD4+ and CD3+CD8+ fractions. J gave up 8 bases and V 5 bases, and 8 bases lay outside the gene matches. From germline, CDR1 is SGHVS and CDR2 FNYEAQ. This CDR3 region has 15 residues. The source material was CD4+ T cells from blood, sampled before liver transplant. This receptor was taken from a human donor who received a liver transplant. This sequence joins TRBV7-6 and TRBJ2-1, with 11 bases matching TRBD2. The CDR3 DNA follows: TGTGCCAGCAGCCCTAGCGGGAGGCCGTCATATGAGCAGTTCTTC. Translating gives CASSPSGRPSYEQFF.